This record looks at one TCR beta chain sequence and its context. The entry originates in a study of blood T cell repertoires in COVID-19. Across the whole study: COVID-19 samples collected from the United States, Italy and Spain covered acute and convalescent phases. T cells, B-cell-depleted T cells, or PBMCs provided the cDNA or gDNA that served as material.

Assay used: immunoSEQ multiplex PCR; TCRdb lists only in-frame clones, some missing. The data hold roughly 430,000 clones, with about 88% observed a single time. After removal of 4 bases from V and 3 bases from J, the junction contained 4 bases not matched to a gene. CDR3 size: 15 residues. CDR1 and CDR2 from the germline V gene are MNHEY and SMNVEV (reference sequence). The clonotype comes from a woman between 18 and 29 years old who had been exposed to COVID-19. J is TRBJ2-3 and V is TRBV27, with 10 bases that match TRBD1. Sample: PBMCs or T cells enriched from blood (not recorded which). CDR3 DNA: TGTGCCAGCAGTTCGACAGGGGGCAGGACAGATACGCAGTATTTT. It yields the protein CASSSTGGRTDTQYF.